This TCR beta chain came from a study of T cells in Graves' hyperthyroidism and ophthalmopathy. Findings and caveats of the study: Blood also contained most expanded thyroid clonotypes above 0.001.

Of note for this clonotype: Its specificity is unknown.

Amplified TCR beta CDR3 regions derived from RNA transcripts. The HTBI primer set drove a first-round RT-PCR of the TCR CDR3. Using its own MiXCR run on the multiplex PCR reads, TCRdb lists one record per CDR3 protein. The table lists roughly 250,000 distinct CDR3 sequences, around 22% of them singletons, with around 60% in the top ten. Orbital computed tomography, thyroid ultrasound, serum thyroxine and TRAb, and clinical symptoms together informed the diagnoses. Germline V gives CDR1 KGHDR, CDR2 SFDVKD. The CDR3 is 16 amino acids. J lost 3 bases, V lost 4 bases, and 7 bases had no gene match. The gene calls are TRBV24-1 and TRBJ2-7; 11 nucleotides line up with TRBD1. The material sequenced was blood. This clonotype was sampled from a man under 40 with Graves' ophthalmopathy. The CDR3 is CATSDLGTGGDYEQYF. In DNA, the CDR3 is TGTGCCACCAGTGACCTCGGGACAGGGGGAGACTACGAGCAGTACTTC.